What follows are 8 T cell receptor beta chains derived from one specimen sequenced in a study of cytomegalovirus exposure and HLA in healthy donors. The PCR used 60 Vbeta and 13 Jbeta primers. Profiling relied on immunoSEQ multiplex PCR, and the TCRdb table lists in-frame clones only, not all of them. Of 100,000 to 150,000 clones in the sample, around 82% were seen once. Material: PBMCs. The receptors shown here come from a woman in her forties in good health and CMV-seropositive.

Only a few counts were recorded for this clone. The V gene is TRBV19, the J gene TRBJ1-1, with 9 bases that match TRBD1. After removal of 6 bases from V and 5 bases from J, the junction contained 10 bases not matched to a gene. This CDR3 has 15 residues. CDR1 and CDR2 from the germline V gene are LNHDA and SQIVND (reference sequence). The CDR3 sequence: CASRQNRGRRTEAFF. The CDR3, as DNA: TGTGCCAGTAGGCAAAACAGGGGGCGCCGGACTGAAGCTTTCTTT.

V usage is TRBV7-2 and J usage is TRBJ1-4; D gene uncertain. This CDR3 is built from 15 residues. Trimming removed 1 base from V and 0 bases from J, with 6 bases in between. Germline loops: CDR1 SGHTA, CDR2 FQGNSA. The CDR3 loop is CASSLGSATNEKLFF. The CDR3 bases are TGTGCCAGCAGCTTAGGATCAGCAACTAATGAAAAACTGTTTTTT. Combining the CDR3 with reference TRBV7-2 and TRBJ1-4 gives the whole variable domain GAGVSQSPSNKVTEKGKDVELRCDPISGHTALYWYRQSLGQGLEFLIYFQGNSAPDKSGLPSDRFSAERTGGSVSTLTIQRTQQEDSAVYLCASSLGSATNEKLFFGSGTQLSVL.

The chain couples TRBV19 to TRBJ1-2, with no clear D. The germline gives CDR1 LNHDA, CDR2 SQIVND (reference sequence). V was shortened by 1 base and J by 4 bases, with 16 bases between the two germline ends. The CDR3 has 16 residues. The DNA of the CDR3 is TGTGCCAGTAGTATAGGAAGAAGTGAGAAACGCTATGGCTACACCTTC. Amino acid sequence: CASSIGRSEKRYGYTF.

The chain carries TRBV5-6 and TRBJ2-1, with a possible D match to TRBD2 (6 bases). Trimming took 7 bases from V and 8 from J, leaving 16 bases between them. Germline V CDR1 and CDR2: SGHDT, YYEEEE. CDR3 length: 13 residues. The CDR3 reads CASGPGTWDEQFF. CDR3 coding DNA: TGTGCCAGCGGACCTGGGACTTGGGATGAGCAGTTCTTC.

The chain links TRBV5-1 to TRBJ1-1, with TRBD1 as a possible D gene (6 bases). This CDR3 has 15 amino acids. Germline CDR1 and CDR2: SGHRS and YFSETQ. The V end lost 1 base, the J end lost 4 bases, and 14 bases lay between the germline ends. Here the CDR3 DNA reads TGCGCCAGCAGCTTGATGGGGGAGGGGGGCACTGAAGCTTTCTTT. The encoded protein is CASSLMGEGGTEAFF.

The chain recombines TRBV7-3 with TRBJ2-3, with D possibly matching TRBD2 (6 bases). Trimming shortened V by 2 bases and J by 2 bases, and 11 bases separated the two germline ends. This CDR3 has 15 amino acids. Germline loops: CDR1 SGHTA, CDR2 FQGTGA. CDR3 residues: CASSLGGAYTDTQYF. DNA for the CDR3: TGTGCCAGCAGCTTAGGCGGGGCCTACACAGATACGCAGTATTTT.

The rearrangement uses TRBV11-2 and TRBJ1-4, with 7 bases fitting TRBD1. V shed 5 bases, J shed 4 bases, and the junction held 7 bases outside the gene matches. The CDR3 has 15 residues. From germline, CDR1 is SGHAT and CDR2 FQNNGV. The CDR3, as DNA: TGTGCCAGCAGCAGAAACAGGGGCGGTAATGAAAAACTGTTTTTT. This translates into CASSRNRGGNEKLFF. Variable domain in full (rest from reference TRBV11-2 and TRBJ1-4): EAGVAQSPRYKIIEKRQSVAFWCNPISGHATLYWYQQILGQGPKLLIQFQNNGVVDDSQLPKDRFSAERLKGVDSTLKIQPAKLEDSAVYLCASSRNRGGNEKLFFGSGTQLSVL.

CDR3 sequence (DNA): TGTGCCAGCACCAATCCCCCATTCGGACAGATCTACGAGCAGTACTTC. Its protein is CASTNPPFGQIYEQYF. The gene calls are TRBV27 and TRBJ2-7; D perhaps matches TRBD1 (6 bases). The CDR3 consists of 16 residues. Germline V lookup: CDR1 MNHEY, CDR2 SMNVEV (reference sequence). The germline V and J ends were trimmed by 7 bases and 3 bases, with 22 bases remaining between them.